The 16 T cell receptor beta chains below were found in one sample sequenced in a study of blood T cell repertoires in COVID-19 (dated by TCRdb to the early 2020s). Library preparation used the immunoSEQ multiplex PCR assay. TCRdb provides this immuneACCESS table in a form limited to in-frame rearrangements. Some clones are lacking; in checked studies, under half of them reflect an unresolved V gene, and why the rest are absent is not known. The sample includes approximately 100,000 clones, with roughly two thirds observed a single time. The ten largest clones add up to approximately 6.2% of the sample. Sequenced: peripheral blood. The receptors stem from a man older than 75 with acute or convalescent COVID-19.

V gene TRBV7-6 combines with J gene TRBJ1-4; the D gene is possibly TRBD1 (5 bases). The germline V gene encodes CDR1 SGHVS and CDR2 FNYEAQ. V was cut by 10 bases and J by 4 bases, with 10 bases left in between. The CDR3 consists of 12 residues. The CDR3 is CATRGGNEKLFF. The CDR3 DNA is TGTGCCACACGGGGGGGTAATGAAAAACTGTTTTTT.

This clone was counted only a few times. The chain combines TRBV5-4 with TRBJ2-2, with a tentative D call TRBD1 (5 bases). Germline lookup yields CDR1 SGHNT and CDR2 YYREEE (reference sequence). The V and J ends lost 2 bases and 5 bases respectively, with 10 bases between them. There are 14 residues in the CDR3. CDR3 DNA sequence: TGTGCCAGCAGCTTCCAGGGTGGGACCGGGGAGCTGTTTTTT. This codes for CASSFQGGTGELFF.

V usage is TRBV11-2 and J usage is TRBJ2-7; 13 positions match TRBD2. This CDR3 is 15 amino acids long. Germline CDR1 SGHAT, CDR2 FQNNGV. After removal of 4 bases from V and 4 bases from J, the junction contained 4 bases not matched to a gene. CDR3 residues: CASSSRLAGGYEQYF. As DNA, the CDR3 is TGTGCCAGCAGCTCAAGACTAGCGGGAGGATACGAGCAGTACTTC.

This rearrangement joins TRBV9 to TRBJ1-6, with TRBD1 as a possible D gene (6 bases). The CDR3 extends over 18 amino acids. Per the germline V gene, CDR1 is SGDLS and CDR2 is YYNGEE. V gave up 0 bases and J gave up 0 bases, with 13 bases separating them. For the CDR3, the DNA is TGTGCCAGCAGCGTAGGGCAGGGGCCCGGCTCCTATAATTCACCCCTCCACTTT. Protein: CASSVGQGPGSYNSPLHF.

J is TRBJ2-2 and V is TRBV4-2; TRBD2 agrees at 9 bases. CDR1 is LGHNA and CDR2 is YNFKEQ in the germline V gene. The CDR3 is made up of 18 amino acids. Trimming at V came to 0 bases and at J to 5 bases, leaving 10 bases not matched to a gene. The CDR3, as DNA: TGTGCCAGCAGCCAAGATCTCGGGGCGGGAGGGCCGACCGGGGAGCTGTTTTTT. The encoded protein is CASSQDLGAGGPTGELFF.

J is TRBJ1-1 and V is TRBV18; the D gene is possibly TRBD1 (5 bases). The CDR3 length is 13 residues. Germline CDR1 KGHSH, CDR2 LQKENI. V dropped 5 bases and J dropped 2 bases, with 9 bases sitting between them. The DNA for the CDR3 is TGTGCCAGCTCATTTCAGGGTAACACTGAAGCTTTCTTT. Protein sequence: CASSFQGNTEAFF.

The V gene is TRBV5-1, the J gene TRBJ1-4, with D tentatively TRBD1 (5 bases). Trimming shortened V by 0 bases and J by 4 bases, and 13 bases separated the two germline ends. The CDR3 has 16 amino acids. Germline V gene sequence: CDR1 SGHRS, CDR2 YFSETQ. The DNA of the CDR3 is TGCGCCAGCAGCTTGGGCCCGTTGGGGCTTAATGAAAAACTGTTTTTT. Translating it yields CASSLGPLGLNEKLFF.

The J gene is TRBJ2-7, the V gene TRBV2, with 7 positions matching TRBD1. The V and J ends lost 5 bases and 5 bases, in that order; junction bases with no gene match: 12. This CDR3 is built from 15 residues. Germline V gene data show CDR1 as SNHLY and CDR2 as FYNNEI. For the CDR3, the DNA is TGTGCCAGCAGTAAGAATCTCGACAGGGCCCACGAGCAGTACTTC. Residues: CASSKNLDRAHEQYF.

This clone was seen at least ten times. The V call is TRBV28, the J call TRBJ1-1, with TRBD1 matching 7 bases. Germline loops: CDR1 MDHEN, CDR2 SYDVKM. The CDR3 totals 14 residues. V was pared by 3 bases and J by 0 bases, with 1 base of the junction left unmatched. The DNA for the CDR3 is TGTGCCAGCAGTTTGACAGGGCTGAACACTGAAGCTTTCTTT. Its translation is CASSLTGLNTEAFF.

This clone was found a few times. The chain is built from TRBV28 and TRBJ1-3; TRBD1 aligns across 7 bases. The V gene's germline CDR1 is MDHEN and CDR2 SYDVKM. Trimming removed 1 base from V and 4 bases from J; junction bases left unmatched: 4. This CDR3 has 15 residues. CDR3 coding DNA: TGTGCCAGCAGTTTATCGCCAGGGGGAGGAAACACCATATATTTT. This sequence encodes CASSLSPGGGNTIYF.

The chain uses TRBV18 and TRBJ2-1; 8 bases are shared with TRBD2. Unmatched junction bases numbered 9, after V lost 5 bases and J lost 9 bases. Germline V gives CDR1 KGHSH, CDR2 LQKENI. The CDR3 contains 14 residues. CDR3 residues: CASSATSGESEQFF. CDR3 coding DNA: TGTGCCAGCTCAGCCACTAGCGGCGAGAGTGAGCAGTTCTTC.

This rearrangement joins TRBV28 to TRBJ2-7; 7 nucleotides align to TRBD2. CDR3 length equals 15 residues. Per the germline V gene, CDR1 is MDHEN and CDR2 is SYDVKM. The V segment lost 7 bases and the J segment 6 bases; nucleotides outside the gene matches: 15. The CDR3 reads CASIPIAGAVREQYF. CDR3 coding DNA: TGTGCCAGCATTCCCATAGCGGGTGCGGTACGCGAGCAGTACTTC.

CDR3 amino acids: CASSVRDRGQGYGYTF. DNA of the CDR3: TGTGCCAGCAGCGTTAGAGACAGGGGGCAGGGCTATGGCTACACCTTC. This chain uses TRBV9 with TRBJ1-2, with 10 bases lining up with TRBD1. The CDR3 consists of 16 residues. The V gene end was trimmed by 2 bases and the J gene end by 4 bases; junction bases not matched to a gene: 8. CDR1 and CDR2 (germline): SGDLS, YYNGEE. The full variable domain, with the rest looked up from reference TRBV9 and TRBJ1-2, is DSGVTQTPKHLITATGQRVTLRCSPRSGDLSVYWYQQSLDQGLQFLIQYYNGEERAKGNILERFSAQQFPDLHSELNLSSLELGDSALYFCASSVRDRGQGYGYTFGSGTRLTVV.

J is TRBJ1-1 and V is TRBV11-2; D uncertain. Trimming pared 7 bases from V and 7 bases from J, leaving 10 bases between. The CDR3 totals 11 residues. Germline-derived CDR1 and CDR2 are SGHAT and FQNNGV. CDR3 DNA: TGTGCCAGCACCCCCTCTATTGAAGCTTTCTTT. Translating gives CASTPSIEAFF.

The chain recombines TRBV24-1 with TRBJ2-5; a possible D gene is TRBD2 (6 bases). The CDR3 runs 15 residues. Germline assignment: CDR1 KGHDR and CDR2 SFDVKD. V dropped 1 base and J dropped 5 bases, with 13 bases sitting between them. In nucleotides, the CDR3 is TGTGCCACCAGTGATTTCAAGGACTACGCGGAGACCCAGTACTTC. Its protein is CATSDFKDYAETQYF.

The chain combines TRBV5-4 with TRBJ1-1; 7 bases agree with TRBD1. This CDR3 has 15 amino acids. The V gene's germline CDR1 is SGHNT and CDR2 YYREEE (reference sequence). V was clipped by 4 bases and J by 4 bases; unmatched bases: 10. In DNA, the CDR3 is TGTGCCAGCAGCAGGGGGCCCCAGAGGACCACTGAAGCTTTCTTT. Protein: CASSRGPQRTTEAFF.